Detailed here is one T cell receptor (beta chain). The antigen is not known. This record belongs to a study of CXCR3-negative and CXCR3-positive naive CD8 T cells. Every individual CD8+ T cell subset underwent sorting in triplicate at a few hundred thousand cells apiece. cDNA libraries for TRB were generated by 5' RACE incorporating UMI labels. TCRdb processed the 5' RACE reads again and assigns one entry to each CDR3 protein, with no DNA. This sample carries 100,000 to 150,000 distinct CDR3 sequences, with about 0.37% going to the ten biggest clones. This CDR3 region has 15 residues. Overall study results and limits: CXCR3-positive naive cells carried more hydrophobic TRB CDR3s than CXCR3-negative ones. Both of the naive subsets showed about the same high diversity, but memory CD8+ cells had much less.

The sample taken for sequencing was naive CXCR3+ CD8+ T cells from blood. This sample's subset: CD45RO-CCR7+CD27+CD95- naive CD8+ T cells expressing CXCR3 (TNR3+). The clonotype was recovered from a human donor in good health. Some clones in this sample may be carry-over from other donors' samples. This chain uses TRBV12-3 or TRBV12-4 with TRBJ1-5. CDR3: CASSSNREGNQPQHF.